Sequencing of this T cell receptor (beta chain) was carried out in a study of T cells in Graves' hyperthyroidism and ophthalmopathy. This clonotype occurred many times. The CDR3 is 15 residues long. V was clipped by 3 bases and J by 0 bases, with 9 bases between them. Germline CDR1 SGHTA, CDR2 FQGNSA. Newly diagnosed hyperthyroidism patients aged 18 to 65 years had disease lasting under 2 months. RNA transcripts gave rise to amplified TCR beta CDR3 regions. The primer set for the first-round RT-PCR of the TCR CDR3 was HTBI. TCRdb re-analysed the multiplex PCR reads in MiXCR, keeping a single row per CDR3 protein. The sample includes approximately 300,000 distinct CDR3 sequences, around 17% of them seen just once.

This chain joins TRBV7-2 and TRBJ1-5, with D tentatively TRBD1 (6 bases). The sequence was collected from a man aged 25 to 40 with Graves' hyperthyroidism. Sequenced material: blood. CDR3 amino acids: CASSFGQSSNQPQHF. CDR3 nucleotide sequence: TGTGCCAGCAGCTTCGGACAGAGTAGCAATCAGCCCCAGCATTTT.